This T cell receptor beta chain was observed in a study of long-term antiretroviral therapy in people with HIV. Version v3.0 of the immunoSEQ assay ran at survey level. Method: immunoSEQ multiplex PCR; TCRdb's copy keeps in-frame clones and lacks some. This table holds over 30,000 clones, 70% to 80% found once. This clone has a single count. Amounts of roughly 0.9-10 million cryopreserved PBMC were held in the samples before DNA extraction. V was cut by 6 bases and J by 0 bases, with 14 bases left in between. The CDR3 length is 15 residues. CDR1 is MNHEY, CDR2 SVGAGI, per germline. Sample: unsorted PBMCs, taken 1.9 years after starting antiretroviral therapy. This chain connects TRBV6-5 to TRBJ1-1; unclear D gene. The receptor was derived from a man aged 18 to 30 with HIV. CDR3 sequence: CASSPRRVLNTEAFF. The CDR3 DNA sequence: TGTGCCAGCAGCCCTCGGCGGGTCCTGAACACTGAAGCTTTCTTT.